This T cell receptor beta chain was identified during a study of OX40 agonist ivuxolimab in advanced cancers. In the study overall: All patients had ivuxolimab intravenously every 2 weeks at 0.01 to 10 mg/kg. Study observations and caveats: Normalized T-cell clonal expansion was also low in a subset of nonresponders. Among T cells, CD8+ cells averaged more expanded clones than CD4+ cells.

Turning to this clone: Its antigen is not known.

Assay: immunoSEQ multiplex PCR; the TCRdb copy retains only in-frame clones and omits some. The table has around 80,000 clones, around 80% seen once. This clonotype was sampled from an adult with an advanced solid tumor such as melanoma, head and neck, liver or kidney cancer. Sequenced material: CD4+ or CD8+ T cells sorted from blood, taken in a trial of the OX40 agonist ivuxolimab.

CDR3: CSVGANQETQYF. Here the CDR3 DNA reads TGCAGCGTTGGGGCTAATCAAGAGACCCAGTACTTC. The gene calls are TRBV29-1 and TRBJ2-5; no definite D call. The CDR3 consists of 12 residues. In germline, CDR1 is SQVTM, CDR2 ANQGSEA. Trimming pared 4 bases from V and 2 bases from J, leaving 8 bases between.